This TCR beta chain was captured by sequencing in a study of blood T cell repertoires in COVID-19. The repertoire was sequenced with immunoSEQ multiplex PCR; TCRdb's copy has only in-frame clones and lacks some. The sample yields roughly 250,000 clones, about nine tenths seen once. Germline V gene lookup returns CDR1 SQVTM and CDR2 ANQGSEA. The CDR3 is 11 residues long. Between the trimmed V and J ends, which lost 4 bases and 3 bases, there was a span of 7 bases. The sequenced sample was PBMCs or T cells enriched from blood (not recorded which). The chain carries TRBV29-1 and TRBJ2-7, with a tentative D call TRBD2 (6 bases). The sequence derives from a woman between 25 and 40 years old with acute COVID-19. This CDR3 is CSVVEGYEQYF. As DNA, the CDR3 is TGCAGCGTTGTGGAGGGCTACGAGCAGTACTTC.